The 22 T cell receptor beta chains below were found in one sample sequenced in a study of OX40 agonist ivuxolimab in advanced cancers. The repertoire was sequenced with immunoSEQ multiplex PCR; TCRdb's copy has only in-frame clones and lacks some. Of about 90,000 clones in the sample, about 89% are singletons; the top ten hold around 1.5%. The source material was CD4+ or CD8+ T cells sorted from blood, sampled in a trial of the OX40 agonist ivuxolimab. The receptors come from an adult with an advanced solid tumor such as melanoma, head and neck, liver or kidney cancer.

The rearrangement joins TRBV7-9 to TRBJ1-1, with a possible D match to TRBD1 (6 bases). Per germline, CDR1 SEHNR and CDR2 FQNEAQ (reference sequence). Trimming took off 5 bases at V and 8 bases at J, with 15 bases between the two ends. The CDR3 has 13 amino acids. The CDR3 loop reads CASSAKTGPEAFF. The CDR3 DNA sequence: TGTGCCAGCAGCGCGAAGACAGGCCCAGAAGCTTTCTTT.

The CDR3 DNA follows: TGTGCCAGCAGTGAAAACGTAGCGGGCAACGAGCAGTACTTC. It yields the protein CASSENVAGNEQYF. This rearrangement joins TRBV6-1 to TRBJ2-7; 7 nucleotides match TRBD2. This CDR3 has 14 residues. J was trimmed by 5 bases and V by 2 bases; bases with no gene match: 6. Germline V gene lookup returns CDR1 MNHNS and CDR2 SASEGT.

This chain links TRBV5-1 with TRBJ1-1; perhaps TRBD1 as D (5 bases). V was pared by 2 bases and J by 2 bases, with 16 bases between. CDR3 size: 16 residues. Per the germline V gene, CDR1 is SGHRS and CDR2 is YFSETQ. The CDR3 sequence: CASSFGDQIINTEAFF. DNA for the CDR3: TGCGCCAGCAGCTTCGGGGACCAAATTATTAACACTGAAGCTTTCTTT.

CDR3 DNA sequence: TGTGCCAGCAGTTTAAAAAGGACAGGGGTGCGGGAGACCCAGTACTTC. This encodes CASSLKRTGVRETQYF. The chain combines TRBV28 with TRBJ2-5; TRBD1 matches 9 bases. There are 16 residues in the CDR3. The germline CDR1 and CDR2 sequences are MDHEN and SYDVKM. V was clipped by 2 bases and J by 5 bases; unmatched bases: 9.

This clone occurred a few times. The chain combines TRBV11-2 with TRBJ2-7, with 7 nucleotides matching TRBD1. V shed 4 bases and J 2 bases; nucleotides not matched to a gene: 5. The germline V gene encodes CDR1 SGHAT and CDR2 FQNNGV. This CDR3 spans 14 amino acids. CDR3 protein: CASSSQGPTYEQYF. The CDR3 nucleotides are TGTGCCAGCAGCTCACAGGGGCCAACCTACGAGCAGTACTTC.

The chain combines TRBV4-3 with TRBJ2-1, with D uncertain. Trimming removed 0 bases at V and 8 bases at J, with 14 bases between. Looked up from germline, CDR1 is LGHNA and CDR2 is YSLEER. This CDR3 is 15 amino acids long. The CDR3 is CASSQEPGPRYEQFF. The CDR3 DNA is TGCGCCAGCAGCCAAGAGCCGGGTCCAAGGTATGAGCAGTTCTTC.

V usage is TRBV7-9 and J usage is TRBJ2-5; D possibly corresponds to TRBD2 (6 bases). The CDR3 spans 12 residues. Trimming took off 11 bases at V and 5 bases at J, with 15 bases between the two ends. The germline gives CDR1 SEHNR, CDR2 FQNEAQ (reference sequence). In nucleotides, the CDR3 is TGTGCCGGCCTCAGACTAGGGGAGACCCAGTACTTC. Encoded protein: CAGLRLGETQYF.

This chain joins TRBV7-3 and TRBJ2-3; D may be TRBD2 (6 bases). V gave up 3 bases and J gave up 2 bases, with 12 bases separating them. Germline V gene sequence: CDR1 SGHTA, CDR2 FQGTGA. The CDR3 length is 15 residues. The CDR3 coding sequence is TGTGCCAGCAGCTTTTCCGGGAGCTACACAGATACGCAGTATTTT. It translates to CASSFSGSYTDTQYF.

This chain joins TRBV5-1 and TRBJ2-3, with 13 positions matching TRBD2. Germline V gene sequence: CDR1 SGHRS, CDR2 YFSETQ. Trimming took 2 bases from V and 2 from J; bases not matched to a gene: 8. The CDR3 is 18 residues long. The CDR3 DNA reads TGCGCCAGCAGCTTAAGGACTAGCGGGAGTGGGATCACAGATACGCAGTATTTT. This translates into CASSLRTSGSGITDTQYF. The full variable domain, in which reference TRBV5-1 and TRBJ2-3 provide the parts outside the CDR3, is KAGVTQTPRYLIKTRGQQVTLSCSPISGHRSVSWYQQTPGQGLQFLFEYFSETQRNKGNFPGRFSGRQFSNSRSEMNVSTLELGDSALYLCASSLRTSGSGITDTQYFGPGTRLTVL.

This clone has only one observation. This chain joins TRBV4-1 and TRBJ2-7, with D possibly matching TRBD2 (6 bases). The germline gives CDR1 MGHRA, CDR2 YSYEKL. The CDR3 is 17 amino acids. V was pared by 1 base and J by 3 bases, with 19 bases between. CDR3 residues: CASSQGLLRPGSYEQYF. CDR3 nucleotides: TGCGCCAGCAGCCAAGGCTTGTTAAGGCCCGGGAGCTACGAGCAGTACTTC.

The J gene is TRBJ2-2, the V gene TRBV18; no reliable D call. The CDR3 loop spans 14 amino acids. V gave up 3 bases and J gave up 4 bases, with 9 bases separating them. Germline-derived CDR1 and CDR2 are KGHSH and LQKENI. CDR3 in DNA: TGTGCCAGCTCACCCAAGACGGGCACCGGGGAGCTGTTTTTT. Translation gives CASSPKTGTGELFF.

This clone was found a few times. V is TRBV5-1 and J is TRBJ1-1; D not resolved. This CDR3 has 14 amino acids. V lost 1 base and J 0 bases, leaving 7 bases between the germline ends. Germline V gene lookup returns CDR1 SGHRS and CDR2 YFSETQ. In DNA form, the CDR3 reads TGCGCCAGCAGCTTGTCGTCTGTGAACACTGAAGCTTTCTTT. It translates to CASSLSSVNTEAFF.

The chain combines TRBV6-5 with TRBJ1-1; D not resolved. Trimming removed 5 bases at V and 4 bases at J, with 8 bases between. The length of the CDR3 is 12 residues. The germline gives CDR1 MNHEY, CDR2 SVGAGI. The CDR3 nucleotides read TGTGCCAGCAGTCTACGCACCACTGAAGCTTTCTTT. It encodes CASSLRTTEAFF.

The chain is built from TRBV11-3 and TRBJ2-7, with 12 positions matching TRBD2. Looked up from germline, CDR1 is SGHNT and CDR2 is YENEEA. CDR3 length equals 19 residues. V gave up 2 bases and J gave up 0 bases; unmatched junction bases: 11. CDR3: CASSLSLRTSGTSSYEQYF. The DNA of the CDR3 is TGTGCCAGCAGCTTATCTCTTAGGACTAGCGGGACCTCCTCCTACGAGCAGTACTTC.

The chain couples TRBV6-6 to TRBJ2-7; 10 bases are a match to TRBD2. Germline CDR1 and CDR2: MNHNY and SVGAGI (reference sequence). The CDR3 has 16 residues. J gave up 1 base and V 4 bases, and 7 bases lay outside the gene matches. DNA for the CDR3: TGTGCCAGCAGTTCTCCCGGGACTAGCGCTTCCTACGAGCAGTACTTC. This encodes CASSSPGTSASYEQYF.

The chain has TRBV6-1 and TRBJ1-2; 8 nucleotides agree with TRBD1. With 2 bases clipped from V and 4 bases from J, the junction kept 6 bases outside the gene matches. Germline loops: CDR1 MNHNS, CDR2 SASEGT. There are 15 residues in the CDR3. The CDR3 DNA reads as TGTGCCAGCAGTGAATGGGCAGGGGGCAGCTATGGCTACACCTTC. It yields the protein CASSEWAGGSYGYTF.

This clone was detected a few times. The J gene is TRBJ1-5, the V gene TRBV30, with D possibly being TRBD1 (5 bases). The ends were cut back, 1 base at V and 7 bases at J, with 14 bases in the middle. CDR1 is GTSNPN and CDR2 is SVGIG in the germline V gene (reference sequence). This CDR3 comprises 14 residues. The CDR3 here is CAWSDLGERQPQHF. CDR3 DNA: TGTGCCTGGAGTGATCTGGGGGAGCGGCAGCCCCAGCATTTT.

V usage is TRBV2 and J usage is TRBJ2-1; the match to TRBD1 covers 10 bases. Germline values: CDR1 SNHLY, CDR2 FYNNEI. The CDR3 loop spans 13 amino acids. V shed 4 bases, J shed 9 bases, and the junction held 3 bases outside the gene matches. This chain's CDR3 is CASSGQGAGEQFF. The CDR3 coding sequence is TGTGCCAGCAGTGGACAGGGGGCGGGTGAGCAGTTCTTC.

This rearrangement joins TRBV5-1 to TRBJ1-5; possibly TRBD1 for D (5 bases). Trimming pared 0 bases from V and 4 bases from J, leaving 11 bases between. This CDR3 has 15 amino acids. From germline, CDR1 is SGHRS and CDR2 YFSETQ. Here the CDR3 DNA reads TGCGCCAGCAGCTTGGACGCCCGGGGGAATCAGCCCCAGCATTTT. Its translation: CASSLDARGNQPQHF.

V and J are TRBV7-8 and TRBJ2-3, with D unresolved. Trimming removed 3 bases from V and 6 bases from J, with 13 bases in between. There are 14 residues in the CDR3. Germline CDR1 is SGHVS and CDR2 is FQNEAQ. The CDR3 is CASSFLQSTDTQYF. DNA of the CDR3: TGTGCCAGCAGCTTCCTCCAGAGTACGGATACGCAGTATTTT.

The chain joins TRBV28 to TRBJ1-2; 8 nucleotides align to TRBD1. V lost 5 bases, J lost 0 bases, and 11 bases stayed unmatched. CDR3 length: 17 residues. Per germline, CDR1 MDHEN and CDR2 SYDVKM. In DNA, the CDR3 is TGTGCCAGCAGTCCCCCGACAGGGGCAGGGGCTAACTATGGCTACACCTTC. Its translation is CASSPPTGAGANYGYTF.

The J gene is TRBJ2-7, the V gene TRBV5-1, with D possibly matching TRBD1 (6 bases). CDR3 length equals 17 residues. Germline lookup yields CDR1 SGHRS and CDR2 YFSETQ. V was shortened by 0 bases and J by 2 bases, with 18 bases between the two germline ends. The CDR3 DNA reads TGCGCCAGCAGCTTGGTGCGTCTGGGGACACTAACCTACGAGCAGTACTTC. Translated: CASSLVRLGTLTYEQYF.